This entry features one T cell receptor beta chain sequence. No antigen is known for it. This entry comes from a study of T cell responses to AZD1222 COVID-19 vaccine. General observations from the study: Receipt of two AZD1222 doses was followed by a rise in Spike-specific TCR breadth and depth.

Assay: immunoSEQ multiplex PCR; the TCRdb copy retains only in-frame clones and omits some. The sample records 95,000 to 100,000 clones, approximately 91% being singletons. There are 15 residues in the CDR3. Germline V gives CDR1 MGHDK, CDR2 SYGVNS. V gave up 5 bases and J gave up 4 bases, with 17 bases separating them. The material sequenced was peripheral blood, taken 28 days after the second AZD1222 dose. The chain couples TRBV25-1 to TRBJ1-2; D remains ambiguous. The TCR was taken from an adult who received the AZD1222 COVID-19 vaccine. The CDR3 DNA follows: TGTGCCAGCAGTTGGGAGGAGACGGCGTTCTATGGCTACACCTTC. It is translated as CASSWEETAFYGYTF.